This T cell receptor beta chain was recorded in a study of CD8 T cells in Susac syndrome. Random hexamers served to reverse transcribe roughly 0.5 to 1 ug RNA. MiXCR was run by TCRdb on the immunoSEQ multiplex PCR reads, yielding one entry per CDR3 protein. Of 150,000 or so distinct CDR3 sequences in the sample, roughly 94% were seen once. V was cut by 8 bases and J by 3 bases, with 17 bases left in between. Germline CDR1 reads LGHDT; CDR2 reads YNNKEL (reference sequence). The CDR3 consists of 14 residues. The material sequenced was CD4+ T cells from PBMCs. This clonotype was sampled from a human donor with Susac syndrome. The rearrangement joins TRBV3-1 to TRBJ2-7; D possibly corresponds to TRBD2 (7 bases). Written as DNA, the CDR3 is TGTGCCAGCGGTACTGGGGGGGCCCACTACGAGCAGTACTTC. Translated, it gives CASGTGGAHYEQYF.